This TCR beta chain appears in the sequencing data of a study of blood T cell repertoires in COVID-19. Study background: PBMCs, B-cell-depleted T cells, or T cells were the source of the cDNA or gDNA that made up the material.

The table lists this clone with a few counts. Participants were aged 18 to 89 years from approximately 25 US areas. Within 2 weeks before study entry, exposed participants met a COVID-19 case. Profiled with immunoSEQ multiplex PCR; TCRdb holds only in-frame clones, not every one. The data contain about 260,000 clones, just under 90% of them singletons. CDR3 size: 16 residues. Germline V gives CDR1 SGHVS, CDR2 FQNEAQ. Deletions cut 1 base from V and 0 bases from J, with 12 bases between. Sequenced input: PBMCs or T cells enriched from blood (not recorded which). The sequence was obtained from a middle-aged man who had been exposed to COVID-19. The V gene is TRBV7-8, the J gene TRBJ1-2; D uncertain. The CDR3 DNA reads TGTGCCAGCAGCTTAGGAAGAGAGCGTCCTAACTATGGCTACACCTTC. Encoded protein: CASSLGRERPNYGYTF.